Listed here are 18 T cell receptor beta chains from one sample, sequenced in a study of patients and donors after allogeneic stem cell transplantation. TCRdb analysed the RT-PCR reads with MiXCR anew, one entry per CDR3 protein. The profile shows roughly 200,000 distinct CDR3 sequences, 41% of them singletons. The sequenced sample was blood, either unsorted or a sorted T cell fraction (not recorded which). These receptors originate from a human donor who was either an allogeneic HSCT recipient or a stem cell or donor lymphocyte infusion donor (not recorded which). It is not recorded whose cells these are; they may come from a transplant donor.

This rearrangement joins TRBV5-1 to TRBJ2-3; 8 bases match TRBD2. Losses at the gene ends were 0 bases for V and 3 bases for J; bases not matched to a gene: 3. Germline loops: CDR1 SGHRS, CDR2 YFSETQ. CDR3 length: 15 amino acids. The CDR3 loop is CASSLAKRETDTQYF. For the CDR3, the DNA is TGCGCCAGCAGCTTGGCTAAGCGGGAGACAGATACGCAGTATTTT.

The sample holds a few counts of this clonotype. The V call is TRBV11-1, the J call TRBJ1-1; D is perhaps TRBD1 (6 bases). Germline V lookup: CDR1 SGHAT, CDR2 FQDESV (reference sequence). V was clipped by 1 base and J by 4 bases, with 13 bases between them. The CDR3 runs 15 residues. The CDR3 here is CASSLEARGLTEAFF. CDR3 sequence (DNA): TGTGCCAGCAGCTTAGAGGCTCGGGGGCTCACTGAAGCTTTCTTT.

This clonotype was seen only a few times. The CDR3 region is CASSPTALGAYEQYF. CDR3 bases: TGTGCCAGCAGCCCTACAGCCCTGGGGGCCTACGAGCAGTACTTC. This chain connects TRBV14 to TRBJ2-7; D is tentatively TRBD1 or TRBD2 (5 bases each). Germline V CDR1 and CDR2: SGHDN, FVKESK. CDR3 length: 15 amino acids. Trimming cost V 4 bases and J 2 bases, with 15 bases left between them.

This sequence joins TRBV7-9 and TRBJ2-1, with D maybe TRBD1 (6 bases). This CDR3 comprises 15 residues. The germline gives CDR1 SEHNR, CDR2 FQNEAQ (reference sequence). Trimming removed 3 bases at V and 0 bases at J, with 9 bases between. The CDR3 DNA reads TGTGCCAGCAGCTTGGTGACAGGCTCCTACAATGAGCAGTTCTTC. Encoded protein: CASSLVTGSYNEQFF. The whole variable domain, filled in from reference TRBV7-9 and TRBJ2-1, reads DTGVSQNPRHKITKRGQNVTFRCDPISEHNRLYWYRQTLGQGPEFLTYFQNEAQLEKSRLLSDRFSAERPKGSFSTLEIQRTEQGDSAMYLCASSLVTGSYNEQFFGPGTRLTVL.

This rearrangement joins TRBV12-3 or TRBV12-4 to TRBJ2-4; D call uncertain. The CDR3 extends over 14 amino acids. The V end was cut by 6 bases, the J end by 8 bases, with 17 bases between. DNA for the CDR3: TGTGCCAGCAGCTCAACAGATTTTAGGGACATTCAGTACTTC. Translation: CASSSTDFRDIQYF.

The chain employs TRBV3-1 and TRBJ2-2; 8 bases are shared with TRBD2. The V segment lost 0 bases and the J segment 0 bases; nucleotides outside the gene matches: 3. This CDR3 spans 17 amino acids. Germline-derived CDR1 and CDR2 are LGHDT and YNNKEL (reference sequence). CDR3 amino acids: CASSQDDGRANTGELFF. In nucleotides, the CDR3 is TGTGCCAGCAGCCAAGATGACGGGAGGGCGAACACCGGGGAGCTGTTTTTT.

This clonotype was detected only a few times. This chain uses TRBV7-2 with TRBJ1-3; D is unresolved. The CDR3 extends over 15 amino acids. V lost 1 base and J 4 bases, leaving 11 bases between the germline ends. Germline loops: CDR1 SGHTA, CDR2 FQGNSA. The CDR3 DNA follows: TGTGCCAGCAGCTTAGGCCGGTCCCGGGGAAACACCATATATTTT. Protein: CASSLGRSRGNTIYF.

The rearrangement links TRBV7-3 to TRBJ2-3; D unresolved. This CDR3 has 14 amino acids. Trimming took 3 bases from V and 0 from J, leaving 7 bases between them. CDR1 SGHTA and CDR2 FQGTGA come from the germline V gene. The CDR3 here is CASSFTASTDTQYF. Written as DNA, the CDR3 is TGTGCCAGCAGCTTTACTGCAAGCACAGATACGCAGTATTTT.

This clonotype was counted only a few times. The V gene is TRBV4-3, the J gene TRBJ1-1; weak D call: TRBD1 (6 bases). Germline V gives CDR1 LGHNA, CDR2 YSLEER. The CDR3 has 13 residues. V shed 3 bases and J shed 8 bases, with 13 bases lying between them. The CDR3 loop reads CASSHWDTEEAFF. The CDR3 DNA reads as TGCGCCAGCAGCCACTGGGACACTGAGGAAGCTTTCTTT.

The DNA of the CDR3 is TGTGCCAGTGAGACAGGCGAAATCTCTGGAAACACCATATATTTT. Residues: CASETGEISGNTIYF. The chain links TRBV2 to TRBJ1-3; tentative D call: TRBD1 (6 bases). Germline CDR1 SNHLY, CDR2 FYNNEI. Between the trimmed V and J ends, which lost 9 bases and 0 bases, there was a span of 15 bases. The CDR3 is 15 amino acids.

The CDR3 bases are TGCAGCGTCTCCTCTAGCGGGATTAGCTACAATGAGCAGTTCTTC. It encodes CSVSSSGISYNEQFF. The gene calls are TRBV29-1 and TRBJ2-1; 9 bases fit TRBD2. V was pared by 6 bases and J by 3 bases, with 9 bases of the junction left unmatched. The V gene's germline CDR1 is SQVTM and CDR2 ANQGSEA. This CDR3 has 15 residues.

This chain joins TRBV12-3 or TRBV12-4 and TRBJ2-3; D gene ambiguous. The CDR3 spans 11 residues. V gave up 5 bases and J gave up 9 bases, with 9 bases separating them. The chain's CDR3 is CASSKTVTQYF. In DNA form, the CDR3 reads TGTGCCAGCAGTAAAACGGTAACGCAGTATTTT.

The chain couples TRBV11-2 to TRBJ2-5, with 9 bases lining up with TRBD2. Trimming cost V 1 base and J 3 bases; bases outside gene matches: 3. From germline, CDR1 is SGHAT and CDR2 FQNNGV. The CDR3 has 15 amino acids. CDR3 DNA sequence: TGTGCCAGCAGCTTAGGAGCGGGAGGCGAAGAGACCCAGTACTTC. This sequence encodes CASSLGAGGEETQYF. The whole variable domain, remainder taken from reference TRBV11-2 and TRBJ2-5, is EAGVAQSPRYKIIEKRQSVAFWCNPISGHATLYWYQQILGQGPKLLIQFQNNGVVDDSQLPKDRFSAERLKGVDSTLKIQPAKLEDSAVYLCASSLGAGGEETQYFGPGTRLLVL.

This rearrangement joins TRBV5-1 to TRBJ2-1; 8 bases align to TRBD1. Germline V gene sequence: CDR1 SGHRS, CDR2 YFSETQ. J gave up 0 bases and V 3 bases, and 8 bases lay outside the gene matches. The CDR3 totals 17 residues. CDR3 region: CASSWYRGMISYNEQFF. The CDR3 bases are TGCGCCAGCAGCTGGTACAGGGGGATGATCTCCTACAATGAGCAGTTCTTC.

CDR3: CASSPPRGVSTEAFF. The CDR3 nucleotides are TGTGCCAGCAGCCCCCCCAGGGGAGTAAGCACTGAAGCTTTCTTT. The chain couples TRBV27 to TRBJ1-1, with D possibly matching TRBD1 (6 bases). Per the germline V gene, CDR1 is MNHEY and CDR2 is SMNVEV (reference sequence). V was pared by 6 bases and J by 4 bases, with 18 bases between. The CDR3 spans 15 residues.

The chain combines TRBV6-5 with TRBJ2-1; no definite D call. From germline, CDR1 is MNHEY and CDR2 SVGAGI. This CDR3 region has 15 residues. V gave up 3 bases and J gave up 2 bases, with 11 bases separating them. The CDR3: CASSYGQMTYNEQFF. DNA for the CDR3: TGTGCCAGCAGTTATGGCCAGATGACCTACAATGAGCAGTTCTTC.

This rearrangement joins TRBV7-9 to TRBJ1-2; the D is unclear. V was trimmed by 1 base and J by 4 bases, leaving 10 bases between them. This CDR3 contains 14 residues. Germline V gene data show CDR1 as SEHNR and CDR2 as FQNEAQ (reference sequence). DNA of the CDR3: TGTGCCAGCAGCTTAGGGACGGCCCTCTATGGCTACACCTTC. It translates to CASSLGTALYGYTF.

The table lists this clonotype with a few counts. The rearrangement uses TRBV25-1 and TRBJ1-5; no clear D gene. Deletions cut 3 bases from V and 2 bases from J, with 2 bases between. The CDR3 covers 12 residues. The V gene's germline CDR1 is MGHDK and CDR2 SYGVNS. The CDR3 nucleotides read TGTGCCAGCAGTGATGGCAATCAGCCCCAGCATTTT. Amino acid sequence: CASSDGNQPQHF.